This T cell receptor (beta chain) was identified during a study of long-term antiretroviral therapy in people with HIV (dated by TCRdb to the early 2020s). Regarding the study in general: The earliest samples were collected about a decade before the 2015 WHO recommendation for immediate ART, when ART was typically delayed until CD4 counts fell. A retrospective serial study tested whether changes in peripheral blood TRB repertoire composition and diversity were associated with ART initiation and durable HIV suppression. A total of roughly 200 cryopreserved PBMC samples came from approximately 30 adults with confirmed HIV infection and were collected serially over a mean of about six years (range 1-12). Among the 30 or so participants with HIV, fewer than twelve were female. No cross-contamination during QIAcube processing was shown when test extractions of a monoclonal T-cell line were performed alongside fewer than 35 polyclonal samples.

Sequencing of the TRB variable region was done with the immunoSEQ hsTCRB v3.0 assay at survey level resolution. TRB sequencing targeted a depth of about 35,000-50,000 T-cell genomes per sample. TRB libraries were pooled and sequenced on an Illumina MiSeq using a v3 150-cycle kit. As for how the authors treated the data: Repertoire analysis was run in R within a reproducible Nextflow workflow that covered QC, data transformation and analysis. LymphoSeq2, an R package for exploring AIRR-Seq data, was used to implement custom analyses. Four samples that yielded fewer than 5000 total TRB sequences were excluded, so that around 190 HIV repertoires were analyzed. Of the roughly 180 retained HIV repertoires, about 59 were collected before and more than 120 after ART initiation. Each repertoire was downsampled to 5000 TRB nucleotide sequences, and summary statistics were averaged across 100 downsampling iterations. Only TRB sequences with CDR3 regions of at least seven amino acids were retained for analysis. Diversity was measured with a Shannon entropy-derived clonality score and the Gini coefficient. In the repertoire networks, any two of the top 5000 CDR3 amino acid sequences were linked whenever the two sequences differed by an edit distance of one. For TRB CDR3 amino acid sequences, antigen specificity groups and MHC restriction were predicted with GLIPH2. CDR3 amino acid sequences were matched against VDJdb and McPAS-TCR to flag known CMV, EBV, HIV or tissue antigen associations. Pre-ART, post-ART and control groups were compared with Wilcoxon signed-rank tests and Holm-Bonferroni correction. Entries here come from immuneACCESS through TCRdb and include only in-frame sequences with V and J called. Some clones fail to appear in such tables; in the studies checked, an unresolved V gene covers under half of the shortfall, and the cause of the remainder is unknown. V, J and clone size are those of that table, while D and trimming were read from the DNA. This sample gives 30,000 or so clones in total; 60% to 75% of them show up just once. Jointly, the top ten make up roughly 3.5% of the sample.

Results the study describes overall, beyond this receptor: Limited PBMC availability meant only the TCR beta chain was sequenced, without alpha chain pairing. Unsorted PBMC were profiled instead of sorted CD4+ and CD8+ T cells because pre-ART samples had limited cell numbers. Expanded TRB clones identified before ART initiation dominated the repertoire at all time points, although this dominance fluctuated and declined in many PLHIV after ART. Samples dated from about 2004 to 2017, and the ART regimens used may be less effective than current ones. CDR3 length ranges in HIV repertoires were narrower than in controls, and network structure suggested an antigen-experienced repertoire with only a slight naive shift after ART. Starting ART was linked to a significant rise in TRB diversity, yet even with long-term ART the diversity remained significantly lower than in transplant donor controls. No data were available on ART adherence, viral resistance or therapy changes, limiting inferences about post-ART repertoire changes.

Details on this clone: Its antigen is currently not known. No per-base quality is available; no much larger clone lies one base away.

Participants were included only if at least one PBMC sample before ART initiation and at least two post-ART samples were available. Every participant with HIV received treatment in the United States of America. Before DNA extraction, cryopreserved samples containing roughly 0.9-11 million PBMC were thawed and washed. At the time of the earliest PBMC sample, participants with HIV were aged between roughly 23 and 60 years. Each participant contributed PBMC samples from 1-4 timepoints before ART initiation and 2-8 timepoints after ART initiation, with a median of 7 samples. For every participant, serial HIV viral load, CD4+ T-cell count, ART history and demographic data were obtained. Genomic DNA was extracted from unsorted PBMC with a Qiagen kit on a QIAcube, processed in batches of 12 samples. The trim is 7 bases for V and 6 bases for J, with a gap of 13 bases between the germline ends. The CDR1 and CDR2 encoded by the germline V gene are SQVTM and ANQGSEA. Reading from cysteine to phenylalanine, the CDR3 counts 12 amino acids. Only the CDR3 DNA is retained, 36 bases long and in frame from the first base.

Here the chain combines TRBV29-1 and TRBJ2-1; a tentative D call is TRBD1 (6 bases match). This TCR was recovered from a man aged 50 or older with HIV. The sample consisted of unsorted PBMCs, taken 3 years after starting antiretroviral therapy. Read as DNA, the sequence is TGCAGCGCCAGGGACAAAGGCAATGAGCAGTTCTTC. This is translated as CSARDKGNEQFF.